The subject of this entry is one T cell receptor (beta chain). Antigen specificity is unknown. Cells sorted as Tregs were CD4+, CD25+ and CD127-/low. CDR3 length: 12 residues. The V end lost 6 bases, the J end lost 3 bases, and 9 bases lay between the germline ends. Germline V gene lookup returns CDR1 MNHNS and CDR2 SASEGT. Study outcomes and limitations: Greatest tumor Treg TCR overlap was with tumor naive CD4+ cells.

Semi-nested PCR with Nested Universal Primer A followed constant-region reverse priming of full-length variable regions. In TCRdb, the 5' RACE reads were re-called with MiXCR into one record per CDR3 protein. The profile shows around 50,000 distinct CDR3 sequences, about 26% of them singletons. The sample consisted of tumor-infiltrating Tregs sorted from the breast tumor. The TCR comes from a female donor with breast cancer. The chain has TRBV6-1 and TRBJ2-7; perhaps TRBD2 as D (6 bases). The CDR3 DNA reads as TGTGCCAGCAGCTCGGACTACTACGAGCAGTACTTC. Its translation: CASSSDYYEQYF.